These 28 T cell receptor beta chains were all obtained from the same sample, sequenced in a study of read filtering for tumor transcriptome and immune sequencing. From 350 to 500 ng of RNA, a library with molecular barcoded alpha/delta and beta/gamma adaptors was made. TCRdb re-analysed the reads in MiXCR, keeping a single row per CDR3 protein. The table has tens of thousands of distinct CDR3 sequences, approximately 15% seen once. The sample consisted of a population of CD138-negative cells sorted from bone marrow. These receptors all stem from a donor aged 40 or older with multiple myeloma.

This clonotype was counted once. This chain links TRBV11-1 with TRBJ2-1; D not resolved. The germline gives CDR1 SGHAT, CDR2 FQDESV (reference sequence). The length of the CDR3 is 14 residues. Trimming left V 5 bases short and J 0 bases short, with 8 bases between. CDR3 loop: CASSAGSSYNEQFF. For the CDR3, the DNA is TGTGCCAGCAGCGCTGGTAGCTCCTACAATGAGCAGTTCTTC.

This clonotype appeared many times. The CDR3 nucleotides read TGTGCCAGCTCACCCGGACTAGCGCCCTACAATGAGCAGTTCTTC. Amino acid sequence: CASSPGLAPYNEQFF. This chain uses TRBV18 with TRBJ2-1; TRBD2 matches at 9 bases. Germline V CDR1 and CDR2: KGHSH, LQKENI. With 3 bases clipped from V and 2 bases from J, the junction kept 2 bases outside the gene matches. This CDR3 spans 15 amino acids.

In regard to this clonotype: With a far larger clone one base away, a read error is the likely cause. V is TRBV6-8 and J is TRBJ2-1; 11 nucleotides agree with TRBD2. Germline values: CDR1 MNHGY, CDR2 SAAAGT. The CDR3 spans 15 residues. In nucleotides, the CDR3 is TGTGCCAGCAGTTACTCAACTAGCGGGAGCAATGAGCAGCTCTTC. Translated, it gives CASSYSTSGSNEQLF.

In its sample, this clonotype was seen many times. The CDR3 sequence: CASSISSELGQYF. In DNA form, the CDR3 reads TGTGCCAGCAGCATTTCTTCTGAGCTCGGGCAGTACTTC. This rearrangement joins TRBV11-2 to TRBJ2-7; no clear D gene. The CDR3 length is 13 residues. Trimming took off 5 bases at V and 9 bases at J, with 17 bases between the two ends. CDR1 is SGHAT and CDR2 is FQNNGV in the germline V gene.

The table lists this clonotype with many counts. The V gene is TRBV6-1, the J gene TRBJ2-1, with 9 nucleotides matching TRBD2. Per the germline V gene, CDR1 is MNHNS and CDR2 is SASEGT. V was pared by 8 bases and J by 0 bases, with 2 bases of the junction left unmatched. This CDR3 contains 14 residues. This CDR3 reads CASLSGSSYNEQFF. The CDR3, as DNA: TGTGCCAGCCTTAGCGGGAGCTCCTACAATGAGCAGTTCTTC.

This clonotype was counted at least ten times. The rearrangement joins TRBV7-2 to TRBJ2-1, with 8 bases aligning to TRBD2. V shed 4 bases and J 4 bases; nucleotides not matched to a gene: 6. CDR3 length: 15 amino acids. The germline V gene encodes CDR1 SGHTA and CDR2 FQGNSA. CDR3 DNA sequence: TGTGCCAGCAGCTCAACTAGCGGTGCGTACAATGAGCAGTTCTTC. Its protein is CASSSTSGAYNEQFF.

Note on this clonotype: Being one base from a much bigger clone, this may be a read error. The CDR3 end shows no conserved phenylalanine or tryptophan, and so a read error is likely. The chain carries TRBV2 and TRBJ2-1, with D unresolved. Germline loops: CDR1 SNHLY, CDR2 FYNNEI. The CDR3 covers 11 residues. V lost 6 bases to trimming and J lost 5 bases, with 5 bases between them. The CDR3 loop is CASRANNEQFS. The CDR3 coding sequence is TGTGCCAGCAGGGCGAACAATGAGCAGTTCTCC.

The table lists this clonotype with many counts. The chain joins TRBV19 to TRBJ2-7; 11 nucleotides match TRBD2. V dropped 5 bases and J dropped 2; count of bases not matched to a gene: 11. CDR3 length: 17 residues. Looked up from germline, CDR1 is LNHDA and CDR2 is SQIVND (reference sequence). The chain's CDR3 is CASSRTSGRSGTYEQYF. Written as DNA, the CDR3 is TGTGCCAGTAGTCGTACTAGCGGGAGAAGTGGGACCTACGAGCAGTACTTC.

The table lists this clonotype with many counts. The chain employs TRBV9 and TRBJ2-3; TRBD2 matches at 7 bases. Germline values: CDR1 SGDLS, CDR2 YYNGEE. V lost 0 bases to trimming and J lost 6 bases; unmatched junction nucleotides: 7. This CDR3 is 15 amino acids long. CDR3 amino acids: CASSVGGRVRDTQYF. The CDR3 nucleotides are TGTGCCAGCAGCGTAGGTGGGAGGGTTCGGGATACGCAGTATTTT.

This clonotype was counted between two and nine times. A much bigger clone sits one base away, suggesting this may be a read error. The J gene is TRBJ2-7, the V gene TRBV29-1; either TRBD1 or TRBD2 may fit D (8 bases each). Trimming cost V 7 bases and J 9 bases, with 25 bases left between them. Germline values: CDR1 SQVTM, CDR2 ANQGSEA. The CDR3 has 14 residues. CDR3 sequence reads: CSASSGGQASGQYF. The CDR3 DNA reads as TGCAGCGCCTCAAGCGGGGGACAGGCAAGCGGGCAGTACTTC.

This clonotype was seen only once. The junction departs from germline at one end; a sequencing error may be responsible. The rearrangement joins TRBV2 to TRBJ2-2; D might be TRBD1 or TRBD2, each matching 5 bases. The CDR3 spans 14 residues. Germline-derived CDR1 and CDR2 are SNHLY and FYNNEI. CDR3 DNA sequence: TGTGCCAATAAAAGGGGTTCGAACACCGGGGAGCTGTTCTTT. Amino acid sequence: CANKRGSNTGELFF. The full variable domain, rest sourced from reference TRBV2 and TRBJ2-2, is EPEVTQTPSHQVTQMGQEVILRCVPISNHLYFYWYRQILGQKVEFLVSFYNNEISEKSEIFDDQFSVERPDGSNFTLKIRSTKLEDSAMYFCANKRGSNTGELFFGEGSRLTVL.

The table lists this clonotype with a count of one. The chain uses TRBV28 and TRBJ1-1, with TRBD1 identical over 7 bases. Germline V gene data show CDR1 as MDHEN and CDR2 as SYDVKM. The CDR3 is 16 amino acids. The V segment lost 7 bases and the J segment 0 bases; nucleotides outside the gene matches: 11. CDR3 protein: CASKQGTPLMNTEAFF. Written as DNA, the CDR3 is TGTGCCAGCAAACAGGGGACGCCGCTAATGAACACTGAAGCTTTCTTT. The variable domain in full, with the rest retrieved from reference TRBV28 and TRBJ1-1, is DVKVTQSSRYLVKRTGEKVFLECVQDMDHENMFWYRQDPGLGLRLIYFSYDVKMKEKGDIPEGYSVSREKKERFSLILESASTNQTSMYLCASKQGTPLMNTEAFFGQGTRLTVV.

This clonotype was seen many times. This chain joins TRBV12-3 or TRBV12-4 and TRBJ2-2; a possible D gene is TRBD1 (6 bases). The V end was cut by 7 bases, the J end by 4 bases, with 13 bases between. This CDR3 comprises 14 residues. CDR3 DNA: TGTGCCAGCACCACGACAGGCCCCACCGGGGAGCTGTTTTTT. As protein: CASTTTGPTGELFF.

The sample holds many counts of this clonotype. This chain connects TRBV11-3 to TRBJ2-1; 7 bases align to TRBD2. The CDR3 covers 13 residues. V dropped 1 base and J dropped 15; count of bases not matched to a gene: 9. The V gene's germline CDR1 is SGHNT and CDR2 YENEEA. CDR3: CASSLGERREMFF. CDR3 coding DNA: TGTGCCAGCAGCTTAGGGGAACGGCGGGAGATGTTCTTC. The full variable domain, rest sourced from reference TRBV11-3 and TRBJ2-1, is EAGVVQSPRYKIIEKKQPVAFWCNPISGHNTLYWYLQNLGQGPELLIRYENEEAVDDSQLPKDRFSAERLKGVDSTLKIQPAELGDSAVYLCASSLGERREMFFGPGTRLTVL.

This clonotype was seen ten or more times. V usage is TRBV7-9 and J usage is TRBJ2-1; the D gene is possibly TRBD2 (5 bases). CDR1 SEHNR and CDR2 FQNEAQ come from the germline V gene (reference sequence). V lost 5 bases and J lost 8, with 16 bases in between. The CDR3 covers 14 residues. Here the CDR3 DNA reads TGTGCCAGCAGCCGTCCCTTTACTAGTGATGAGCAGTTCTTC. Translated: CASSRPFTSDEQFF.

The table lists this clonotype with many counts. J is TRBJ2-3 and V is TRBV5-1; D is uncertain. Trimming shortened V by 2 bases and J by 1 base, and 8 bases separated the two germline ends. This CDR3 spans 14 amino acids. Looked up from germline, CDR1 is SGHRS and CDR2 is YFSETQ. Here the CDR3 reads CASSLNGGTDTQYF. CDR3 nucleotides: TGCGCCAGCAGCTTAAACGGTGGCACAGATACGCAGTATTTT.

This clonotype was counted at least ten times. An end of the junction does not agree with germline; a read error may underlie this. The chain combines TRBV28 with TRBJ2-2; D possibly corresponds to TRBD2 (5 bases). The CDR3 is 16 amino acids. Per the germline V gene, CDR1 is MDHEN and CDR2 is SYDVKM. The CDR3 nucleotides are TGTGCCAGCAGTTTAGGGGTTTCCAAGAGGATCGGGGAGCCGTTTTTT. It specifies CASSLGVSKRIGEPFF.

In its sample, this clonotype was seen many times. The chain couples TRBV28 to TRBJ2-1; 7 positions match TRBD1. Germline V gene lookup returns CDR1 MDHEN and CDR2 SYDVKM. This CDR3 has 15 residues. V lost 3 bases, J lost 7 bases, and 9 bases stayed unmatched. The CDR3: CASSFLRQGGNEQFF. The CDR3 region has the DNA TGTGCCAGCAGTTTCCTTCGACAGGGCGGAAATGAGCAGTTCTTC.

This clonotype appeared many times. The genes are TRBV2 and TRBJ2-7, with a weak D call TRBD2 (7 bases). Trimming left V 11 bases short and J 0 bases short, with 26 bases between. The CDR3 totals 17 residues. Germline V CDR1 and CDR2: SNHLY, FYNNEI. DNA of the CDR3: TGTGCCGGGGGGGGCAATGGACGGGTAAAGAGCTCCTACGAGCAGTACTTC. Residues: CAGGGNGRVKSSYEQYF.

A word on this clonotype: With a much larger clone just one base away, this may be a read error. The chain links TRBV7-9 to TRBJ2-4; D is undetermined. This CDR3 is 12 amino acids long. Germline loops: CDR1 SEHNR, CDR2 FQNEAQ (reference sequence). CDR3: CASTDFKNIPYF. The CDR3 nucleotides are TGTGCCAGCACAGATTTCAAAAACATTCCGTACTTC.

This clonotype was picked up one time. Given a much more abundant clone one base away, this may be a read error. The chain recombines TRBV12-3 or TRBV12-4 with TRBJ2-5, with 10 bases matching TRBD1. The CDR3 extends over 16 amino acids. CDR3 protein: CASRDITGTGVETQHF. As DNA, the CDR3 is TGTGCCAGCAGGGATATAACCGGGACAGGGGTCGAGACCCAGCACTTC.

There are a few counts of this clonotype. The chain's CDR3 is CASRDTGTGELFF. DNA for the CDR3: TGTGCCAGCAGGGACACGGGGACCGGGGAGCTGTTTTTT. V is TRBV7-9 and J is TRBJ2-2; D tentatively fits TRBD1 or TRBD2 (5 bases each). The CDR3 is made up of 13 amino acids. Germline V CDR1 and CDR2: SEHNR, FQNEAQ (reference sequence). Trimming shortened V by 6 bases and J by 5 bases, and 10 bases separated the two germline ends.

This clonotype has only a few counts. The V and J genes are TRBV7-2 and TRBJ2-7, with 8 bases fitting TRBD1. Per germline, CDR1 SGHTA and CDR2 FQGNSA. The CDR3 is 14 amino acids. Unmatched junction bases numbered 6, after V lost 3 bases and J lost 5 bases. The CDR3 sequence is CASSFQGAGDEQYF. The CDR3 nucleotides read TGTGCCAGCAGCTTCCAGGGGGCCGGAGACGAGCAGTACTTC.

As to this clonotype: Being one base from a much bigger clone, this may be a read error. V gene TRBV4-1 combines with J gene TRBJ2-1; D not certain. This CDR3 is built from 14 residues. Germline V lookup: CDR1 MGHRA, CDR2 YSYEKL. CDR3 in amino acids: CASSQVSSYNVQFF. The CDR3 DNA reads TGCGCCAGCAGCCAAGTTAGCTCCTACAATGTGCAGTTCTTC.

There are a few counts of this clonotype. A read error is possible here, since a much larger clone lies one base away. No conserved phenylalanine or tryptophan is present at the end of the CDR3, so a read error is the likely explanation. The chain couples TRBV20-1 to TRBJ2-7; D gene ambiguous. The germline V and J ends were trimmed by 6 bases and 3 bases, with 12 bases remaining between them. Germline loops: CDR1 DFQATT, CDR2 SNEGSKA (reference sequence). The CDR3 covers 12 residues. The CDR3 bases are TGCAGTGCCGGACCCAAAGACTACGAGCAGTACCTC. This encodes CSAGPKDYEQYL.

With respect to this clonotype: It differs at one base from a far larger clone, so likely a read error. Written as DNA, the CDR3 is TGTGCCAGCAGTTACAACGGGGCCTACAATGAGCAGTACTTC. Residues: CASSYNGAYNEQYF. This chain links TRBV6-6 with TRBJ2-7; D tentatively reads TRBD1 or TRBD2 (5 bases each). The germline V and J ends were trimmed by 2 bases and 7 bases, with 15 bases remaining between them. CDR1 MNHNY and CDR2 SVGAGI come from the germline V gene (reference sequence). This CDR3 is 14 amino acids long.

This clonotype came up many times. The chain joins TRBV28 to TRBJ1-5; TRBD1 is a possible D gene (6 bases). The CDR3 covers 18 residues. Germline V gives CDR1 MDHEN, CDR2 SYDVKM. Trimming pared 4 bases from V and 0 bases from J, leaving 19 bases between. Here the CDR3 reads CASSSSHGGGYSNQPQHF. The CDR3 region has the DNA TGTGCCAGCAGTTCCTCCCATGGGGGGGGCTATAGCAATCAGCCCCAGCATTTT.

This clonotype was detected many times. The chain combines TRBV7-2 with TRBJ2-2; D not resolved. CDR1 is SGHTA, CDR2 FQGNSA, per germline. Trimming shortened V by 8 bases and J by 1 base, and 5 bases separated the two germline ends. This CDR3 is built from 12 residues. CDR3 loop: CASARNTGELFF. CDR3 DNA sequence: TGTGCCAGCGCAAGGAACACCGGGGAGCTGTTTTTT.